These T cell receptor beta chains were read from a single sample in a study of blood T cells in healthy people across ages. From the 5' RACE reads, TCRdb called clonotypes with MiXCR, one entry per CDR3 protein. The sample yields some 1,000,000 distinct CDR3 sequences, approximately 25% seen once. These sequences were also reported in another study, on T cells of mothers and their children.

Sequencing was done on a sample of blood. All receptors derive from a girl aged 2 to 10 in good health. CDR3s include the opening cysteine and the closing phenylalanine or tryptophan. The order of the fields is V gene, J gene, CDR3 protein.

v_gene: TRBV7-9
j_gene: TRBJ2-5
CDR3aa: CASSFGGAAIGETQYF

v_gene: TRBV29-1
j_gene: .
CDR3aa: CSVHPGLRGEQFF

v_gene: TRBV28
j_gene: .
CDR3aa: CASSLFPDGELSYEQYF

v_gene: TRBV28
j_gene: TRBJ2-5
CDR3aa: CASSPFYPGQQETQYF

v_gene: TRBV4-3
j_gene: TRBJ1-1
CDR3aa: CASSQEGIDTEAFF

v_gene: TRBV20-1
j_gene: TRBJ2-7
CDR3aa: CSARPLITSGGAVLRYEQYF

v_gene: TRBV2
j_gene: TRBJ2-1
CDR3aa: CASSAPGTLEQFF

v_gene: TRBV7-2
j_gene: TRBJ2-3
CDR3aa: CASSLTSGRGDTQYF

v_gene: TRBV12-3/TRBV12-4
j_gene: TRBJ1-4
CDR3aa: CATFRQGHEKLFF

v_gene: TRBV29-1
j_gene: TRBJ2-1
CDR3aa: CSVDYNEQFF

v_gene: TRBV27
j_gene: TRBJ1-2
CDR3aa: CASSQTGLLYGYTF

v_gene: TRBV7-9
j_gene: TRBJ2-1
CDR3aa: CASRNLGSEQFF

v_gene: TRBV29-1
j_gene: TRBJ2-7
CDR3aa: CSVGLGMTYEQYF

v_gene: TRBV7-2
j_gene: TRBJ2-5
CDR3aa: CASSLEGPWGETQYF

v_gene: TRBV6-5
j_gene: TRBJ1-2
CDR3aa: CASRQRDRPYGYTF

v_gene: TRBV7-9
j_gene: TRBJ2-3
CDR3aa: CASSSGQDSTDTQYF

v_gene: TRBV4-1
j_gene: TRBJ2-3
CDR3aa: CASSQERITEQYF

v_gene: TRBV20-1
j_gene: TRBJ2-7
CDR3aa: CSASYRGLQTYEQYF

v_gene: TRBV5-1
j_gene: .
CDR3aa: CASSLQTGTGSGTQYF

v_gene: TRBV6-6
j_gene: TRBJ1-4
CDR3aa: CASSPSGDSNEKLFF

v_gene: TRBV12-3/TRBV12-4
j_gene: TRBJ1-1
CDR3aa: CASSVDIMNTEAFF

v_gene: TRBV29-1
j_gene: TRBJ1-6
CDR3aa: CSVVADSGALHF

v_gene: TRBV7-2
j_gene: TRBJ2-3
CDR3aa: CASSPGVGRTDTQYF